This is a list of T cell receptor beta chains from one sample in a study of T-cell memory formation after mild COVID-19. TCRdb ran MiXCR on the 5' RACE reads and lists one entry per CDR3 protein. This sample has 470,000 or so distinct CDR3 sequences; around 25% occur once, and the top ten carry roughly an eighth. Sequencing was done on a sample of PBMCs or a T cell subset sorted from them (not recorded which). The receptors derive from an adult woman who had mild COVID-19 (a few samples of this study predate the infection). Cell type and time point are not known. CDR3s include the opening cysteine and the closing phenylalanine or tryptophan. Each record gives: V gene, D gene, J gene, clone size, CDR3 DNA, CDR3 protein. A D gene is named only where the DNA matches it firmly. Clone sizes are given selectively: once, few, many, or a class where the clone is expanded.

V: TRBV4-2; D: TRBD2; J: TRBJ2-7; size: -; DNA: TGTGCCAGCAGCCAAGAATTTGGAGCGGGAAACTACGAGCAGTACTTC; CDR3: CASSQEFGAGNYEQYF
V: TRBV7-2; D: TRBD2; J: TRBJ2-1; size: many; DNA: TGTGCCAGCACCTTACTAGCGGGGACCTACAATGAGCAGTTCTTC; CDR3: CASTLLAGTYNEQFF
V: TRBV7-2; D: -; J: TRBJ2-7; size: few; DNA: TGTGCCAGCAGCTTAGACAGGGAGGTTACCTACGAGCAGTACTTC; CDR3: CASSLDREVTYEQYF
V: TRBV3-1; D: -; J: TRBJ1-6; size: -; DNA: TGTGCCAGCAGCCTCGGGGACCGCTCACCCCTCCACTTT; CDR3: CASSLGDRSPLHF
V: TRBV11-2; D: TRBD1; J: TRBJ2-7; size: -; DNA: TGTGCCAGCAGCGACCACGCCGACAGGGTCTACGAGCAGTACTTC; CDR3: CASSDHADRVYEQYF
V: TRBV15; D: TRBD2; J: TRBJ2-1; size: -; DNA: TGTGCCACCAGCACCACGGGACTAGCTTACAATGAGCAGTTCTTC; CDR3: CATSTTGLAYNEQFF
V: TRBV6-1; D: -; J: TRBJ2-1; size: few; DNA: TGTGCCAGCAGTGTCGACCCCACTAACTACAATGAGCAGTTCTTC; CDR3: CASSVDPTNYNEQFF
V: TRBV20-1; D: TRBD2; J: TRBJ2-1; size: few; DNA: TGCAGTGCTGCCACCGGGACTAGCACCGTGAATGAGCAGTTCTTC; CDR3: CSAATGTSTVNEQFF
V: TRBV11-2; D: TRBD1; J: TRBJ2-7; size: -; DNA: TGTGCCAGCAGCTTAGATAATCAGAGGACAGGCCTCTACGAGCAGTACTTC; CDR3: CASSLDNQRTGLYEQYF
V: TRBV5-6; D: -; J: TRBJ1-6; size: -; DNA: TGTGCCAGCAGCTTGACGGGGTCCTATAATTCACCCCTCCACTTT; CDR3: CASSLTGSYNSPLHF
V: TRBV20-1; D: TRBD2; J: TRBJ2-1; size: -; DNA: TGCAGTGCTAGAGTTCCTACAGCGGGAGGGCCCAATGAGCAGTTCTTC; CDR3: CSARVPTAGGPNEQFF
V: TRBV7-9; D: -; J: TRBJ1-6; size: -; DNA: TGTGCCAGCAGCTTATTGATGGACAGAGGCTCACCCCTCCACTTT; CDR3: CASSLLMDRGSPLHF
V: TRBV7-8; D: -; J: TRBJ1-6; size: few; DNA: TGTGCCAGCAGCTTACCCAGGGACGGTCGGAGCTCCTATAATTCACCCCTCCACTTT; CDR3: CASSLPRDGRSSYNSPLHF
V: TRBV11-2; D: -; J: TRBJ2-1; size: -; DNA: TGTGCCAGCAGGTTCATAGGAAATGAGCAGTTCTTC; CDR3: CASRFIGNEQFF
V: TRBV4-2; D: TRBD1; J: TRBJ1-3; size: -; DNA: TGTGCCAGCAGTCACCCGCAGGACAGGTCTGGAAACACCATATATTTT; CDR3: CASSHPQDRSGNTIYF
V: TRBV6-1; D: -; J: TRBJ2-1; size: few; DNA: TGTGCCAGCAGGAGAGTTCAGGGGGGTAGCTCCTACAATGAGCAGTTCTTC; CDR3: CASRRVQGGSSYNEQFF
V: TRBV19; D: -; J: TRBJ2-3; size: -; DNA: TGTGCCAGTAGCATTGGCTCGGGAACTCGCACAGATACGCAGTATTTT; CDR3: CASSIGSGTRTDTQYF
V: TRBV11-2; D: -; J: TRBJ2-2; size: many; DNA: TGTGCCAGCAGCCTCGGGACCGGGGAGCTGTTTTTT; CDR3: CASSLGTGELFF
V: TRBV29-1; D: TRBD2; J: TRBJ2-7; size: few; DNA: TGCAGCGTCAAAGTAGCGGGAGTCAACTACGAGCAGTACTTC; CDR3: CSVKVAGVNYEQYF
V: TRBV9; D: TRBD2; J: TRBJ2-2; size: many; DNA: TGTGCCAGCAGCCCTCGAATCGGGACTAGGGGACACACCGGGGAGCTGTTTTTT; CDR3: CASSPRIGTRGHTGELFF
V: TRBV6-1; D: -; J: TRBJ1-1; size: few; DNA: TGTGCCAGTAGACAGTACATGAACACTGAAGCTTTCTTT; CDR3: CASRQYMNTEAFF
V: TRBV6-2/TRBV6-3; D: -; J: TRBJ2-7; size: few; DNA: TGTGCCAGCACCACGGGGTACGAGCAGTACTTC; CDR3: CASTTGYEQYF
V: TRBV19; D: -; J: TRBJ2-2; size: -; DNA: TGTGCCAGTAGTGTCCCGGAGGCGGGCCGTTACACCGGGGAGCTGTTTTTT; CDR3: CASSVPEAGRYTGELFF
V: TRBV7-2; D: -; J: TRBJ1-2; size: few; DNA: TGTGCCAGCAGCTCTGACGGGGGCGCGATCGATGGCTACACCTTC; CDR3: CASSSDGGAIDGYTF
V: TRBV7-9; D: -; J: TRBJ2-7; size: -; DNA: TGTGCCAGCACCCCCGGTTCCACCTACGAGCAGTACTTC; CDR3: CASTPGSTYEQYF
V: TRBV6-5; D: TRBD2; J: TRBJ2-1; size: -; DNA: TGTGCCAGCAGTTACGAGGGTGCGCGAACCGGGAGGCGGTTCTTC; CDR3: CASSYEGARTGRRFF
V: TRBV12-3/TRBV12-4; D: TRBD2; J: TRBJ2-1; size: -; DNA: TGTGCCAGCAGTTTAGCGGGACTAGCGACATACAATGAGCAGTTCTTC; CDR3: CASSLAGLATYNEQFF
V: TRBV5-1; D: TRBD1; J: TRBJ1-1; size: once; DNA: TGCGCCAGCAGCCTACCCGGGACAGGGTGGAACACTGAAGCTTTCTTT; CDR3: CASSLPGTGWNTEAFF
V: TRBV12-3/TRBV12-4; D: TRBD2; J: TRBJ2-1; size: -; DNA: TGTGCCAGCAGTTTCTCAGCGGGGGGGTACAATGAGCAGTTCTTC; CDR3: CASSFSAGGYNEQFF
V: TRBV5-4; D: -; J: TRBJ2-7; size: many; DNA: TGTGCCAGCAGCATCTCCGGGGTAACCTACGAGCAGTACTTC; CDR3: CASSISGVTYEQYF
V: TRBV15; D: -; J: TRBJ2-3; size: many; DNA: TGTGCCACCAGCAGCCAGACAGATACGCAGTATTTT; CDR3: CATSSQTDTQYF
V: TRBV5-4; D: -; J: TRBJ2-3; size: -; DNA: TGTGCCAGCAGCTTAACTGGGACACCCACAGATACGCAGTATTTT; CDR3: CASSLTGTPTDTQYF
V: TRBV20-1; D: -; J: TRBJ2-3; size: -; DNA: TGCAGTGCTAGTTTCGGCGGGGAATGCACAGATACGCAGTATTTT; CDR3: CSASFGGECTDTQYF
V: TRBV6-2/TRBV6-3; D: TRBD1; J: TRBJ2-2; size: few; DNA: TGTGCCAGCAGTTTCGGACAGGTTTGGACCGGGGAGCTGTTTTTT; CDR3: CASSFGQVWTGELFF
V: TRBV6-5; D: -; J: TRBJ2-5; size: few; DNA: TGTGCCAGCAGTTACTCGGCAGCCACCCAAGAGACCCAGTACTTC; CDR3: CASSYSAATQETQYF
V: TRBV5-1; D: -; J: TRBJ2-2; size: few; DNA: TGCGCCAGCAGCCTCACCGCGGGGAGCAACACCGGGGAGCTGTTTTTT; CDR3: CASSLTAGSNTGELFF
V: TRBV7-2; D: TRBD2; J: TRBJ2-3; size: many; DNA: TGTGCCAGCAGCTTCGGCGGGGGGGCCTCAGATACGCAGTATTTT; CDR3: CASSFGGGASDTQYF
V: TRBV29-1; D: -; J: TRBJ1-1; size: few; DNA: TGCAGCGTTGAAGTTAGGGGTAGTAGAACTGAAGCTTTCTTT; CDR3: CSVEVRGSRTEAFF
V: TRBV6-6; D: TRBD1; J: TRBJ1-4; size: -; DNA: TGTGCCAGCAGTGGGACAGGCCGGCAGGAAAAACTGTTTTTT; CDR3: CASSGTGRQEKLFF
V: TRBV4-2; D: -; J: TRBJ1-2; size: few; DNA: TGTGCCAGCAGCCCGATTGACGGAAGCTATGGCTACACCTTC; CDR3: CASSPIDGSYGYTF